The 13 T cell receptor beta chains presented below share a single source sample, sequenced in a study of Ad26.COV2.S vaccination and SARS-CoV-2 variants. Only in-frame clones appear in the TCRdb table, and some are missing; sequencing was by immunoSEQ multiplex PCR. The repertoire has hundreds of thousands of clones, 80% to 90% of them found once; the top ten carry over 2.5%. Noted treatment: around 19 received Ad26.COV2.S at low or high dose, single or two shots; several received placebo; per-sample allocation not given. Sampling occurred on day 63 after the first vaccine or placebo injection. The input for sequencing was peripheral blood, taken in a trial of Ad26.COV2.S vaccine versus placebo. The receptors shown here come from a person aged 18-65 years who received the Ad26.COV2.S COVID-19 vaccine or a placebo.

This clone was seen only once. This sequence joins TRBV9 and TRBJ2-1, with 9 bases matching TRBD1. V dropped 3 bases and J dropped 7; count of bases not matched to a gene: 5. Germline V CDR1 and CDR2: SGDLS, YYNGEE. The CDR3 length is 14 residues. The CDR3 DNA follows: TGTGCCAGCAGCGATCACAGGGGGCCTAATGAGCAGTTCTTC. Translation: CASSDHRGPNEQFF.

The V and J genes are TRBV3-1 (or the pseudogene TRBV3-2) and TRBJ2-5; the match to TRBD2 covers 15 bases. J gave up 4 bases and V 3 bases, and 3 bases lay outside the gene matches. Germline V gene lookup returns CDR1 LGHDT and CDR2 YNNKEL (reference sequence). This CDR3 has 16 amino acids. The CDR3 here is CASSQGTSGRRETQYF. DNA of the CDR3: TGTGCCAGCAGCCAGGGGACTAGCGGGAGGAGAGAGACCCAGTACTTC.

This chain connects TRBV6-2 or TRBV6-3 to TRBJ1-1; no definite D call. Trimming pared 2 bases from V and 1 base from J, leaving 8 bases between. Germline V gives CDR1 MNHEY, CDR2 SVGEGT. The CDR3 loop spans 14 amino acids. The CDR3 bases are TGTGCCAGCAGTTACATGAGAACGAACACTGAAGCTTTCTTT. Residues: CASSYMRTNTEAFF.

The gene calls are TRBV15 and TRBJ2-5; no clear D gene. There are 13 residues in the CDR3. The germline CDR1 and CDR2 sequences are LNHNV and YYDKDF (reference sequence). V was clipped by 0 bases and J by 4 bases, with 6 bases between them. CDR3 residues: CATSRDLGETQYF. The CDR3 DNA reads TGTGCCACCAGCAGAGATCTGGGAGAGACCCAGTACTTC. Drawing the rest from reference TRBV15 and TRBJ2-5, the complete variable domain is DAMVIQNPRYQVTQFGKPVTLSCSQTLNHNVMYWYQQKSSQAPKLLFHYYDKDFNNEADTPDNFQSRRPNTSFCFLDIRSPGLGDTAMYLCATSRDLGETQYFGPGTRLLVL.

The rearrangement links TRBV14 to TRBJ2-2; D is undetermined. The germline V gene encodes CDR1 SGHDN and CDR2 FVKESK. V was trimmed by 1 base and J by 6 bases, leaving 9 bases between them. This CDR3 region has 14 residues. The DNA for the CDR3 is TGTGCCAGCAGCCAAGTAGGCCGGTCCGGGGAGCTGTTTTTT. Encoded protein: CASSQVGRSGELFF.

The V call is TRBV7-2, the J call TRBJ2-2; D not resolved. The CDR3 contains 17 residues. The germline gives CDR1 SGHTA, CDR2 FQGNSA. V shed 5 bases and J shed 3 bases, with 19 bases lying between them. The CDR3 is CASSRPLLGLDTGELFF. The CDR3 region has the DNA TGTGCCAGCAGCCGCCCATTACTTGGTCTTGACACCGGGGAGCTGTTTTTT. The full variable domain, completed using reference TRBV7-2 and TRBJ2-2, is GAGVSQSPSNKVTEKGKDVELRCDPISGHTALYWYRQSLGQGLEFLIYFQGNSAPDKSGLPSDRFSAERTGGSVSTLTIQRTQQEDSAVYLCASSRPLLGLDTGELFFGEGSRLTVL.

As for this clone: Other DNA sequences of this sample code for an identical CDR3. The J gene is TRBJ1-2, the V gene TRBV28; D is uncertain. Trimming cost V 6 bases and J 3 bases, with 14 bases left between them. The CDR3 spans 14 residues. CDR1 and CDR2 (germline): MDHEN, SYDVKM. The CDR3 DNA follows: TGTGCCAGCAGCTCCGGCGGATATGACTATGGCTACACCTTC. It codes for CASSSGGYDYGYTF.

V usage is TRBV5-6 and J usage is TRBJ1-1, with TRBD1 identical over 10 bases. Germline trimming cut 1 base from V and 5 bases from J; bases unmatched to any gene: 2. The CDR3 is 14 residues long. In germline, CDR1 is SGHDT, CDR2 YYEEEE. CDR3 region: CASSLTGQGTEAFF. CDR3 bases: TGTGCCAGCAGCTTGACGGGACAGGGGACTGAAGCTTTCTTT.

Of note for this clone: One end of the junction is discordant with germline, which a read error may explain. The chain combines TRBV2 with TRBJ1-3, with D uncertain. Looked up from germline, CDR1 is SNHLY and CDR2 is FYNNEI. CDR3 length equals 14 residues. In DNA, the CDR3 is TGTGTCAGCGGTACATATAGCTCTGGAAACACCATATATTTT. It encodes CVSGTYSSGNTIYF.

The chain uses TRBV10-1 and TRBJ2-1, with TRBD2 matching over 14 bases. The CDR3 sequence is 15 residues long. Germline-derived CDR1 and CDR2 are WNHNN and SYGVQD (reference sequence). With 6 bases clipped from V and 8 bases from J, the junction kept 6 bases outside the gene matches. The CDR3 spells CASRLTSGGAHEQFF. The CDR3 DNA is TGCGCCAGCAGGCTGACTAGCGGGGGGGCCCATGAGCAGTTCTTC.

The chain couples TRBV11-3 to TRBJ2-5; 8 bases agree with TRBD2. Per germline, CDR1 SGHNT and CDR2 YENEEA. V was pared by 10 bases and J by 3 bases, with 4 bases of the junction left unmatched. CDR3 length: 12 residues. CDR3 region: CATLSGEETQYF. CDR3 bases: TGTGCCACCCTTAGCGGGGAAGAGACCCAGTACTTC.

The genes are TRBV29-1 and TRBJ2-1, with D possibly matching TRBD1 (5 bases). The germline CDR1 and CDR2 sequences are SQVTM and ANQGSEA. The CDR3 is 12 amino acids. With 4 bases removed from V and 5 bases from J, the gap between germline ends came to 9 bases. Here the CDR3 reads CSVVGQHNEQFF. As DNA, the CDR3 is TGCAGCGTTGTAGGACAACACAATGAGCAGTTCTTC.

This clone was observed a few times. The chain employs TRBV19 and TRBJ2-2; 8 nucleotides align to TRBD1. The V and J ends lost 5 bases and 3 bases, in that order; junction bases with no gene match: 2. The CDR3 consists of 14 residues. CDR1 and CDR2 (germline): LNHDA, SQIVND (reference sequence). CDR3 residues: CASSLDRDTGELFF. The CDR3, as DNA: TGTGCCAGTAGTCTGGACAGGGACACCGGGGAGCTGTTTTTT.